This entry lists 8 T cell receptor beta chains sequenced from one sample in a study of CD8 T cells in Susac syndrome. Reverse transcription used roughly 0.5 to 1 ug RNA and random hexamers. TCRdb re-derived calls from the immunoSEQ multiplex PCR reads in MiXCR, one entry per CDR3 protein. The table has around 220,000 distinct CDR3 sequences, more than 85% seen once; the top ten hold less than 0.15%. Sequenced sample: CD8+ T cells from PBMCs. These receptors were taken from a human donor with multiple sclerosis.

The chain combines TRBV6-2 or TRBV6-3 with TRBJ2-7; tentative D call: TRBD1 (5 bases). V was cut by 3 bases and J by 3 bases, with 9 bases left in between. Germline CDR1 is MNHEY and CDR2 is SVGEGT. The CDR3 runs 13 residues. CDR3 nucleotide sequence: TGTGCCAGCAGTTATGACAGTAACTACGAGCAGTACTTC. Amino acids: CASSYDSNYEQYF.

V usage is TRBV9 and J usage is TRBJ1-2, with 12 positions matching TRBD1. The germline gives CDR1 SGDLS, CDR2 YYNGEE. This CDR3 region has 18 residues. J was trimmed by 3 bases and V by 1 base; bases with no gene match: 10. CDR3 amino acids: CASSVRRDRGRRDYGYTF. In nucleotides, the CDR3 is TGTGCCAGCAGCGTACGCCGGGACAGGGGGCGAAGAGACTATGGCTACACCTTC.

This chain joins TRBV12-3 or TRBV12-4 and TRBJ2-3, with D perhaps given as TRBD1 or TRBD2 (5 bases each). The V end was cut by 5 bases, the J end by 2 bases, with 20 bases between. CDR3 length: 17 amino acids. The chain's CDR3 is CASSLRLWTGTTDTQYF. The DNA for the CDR3 is TGTGCCAGCAGTCTGCGCCTGTGGACGGGGACCACAGATACGCAGTATTTT.

The chain couples TRBV7-9 to TRBJ2-3, with 9 positions matching TRBD1. The CDR3 is made up of 16 amino acids. With 4 bases clipped from V and 5 bases from J, the junction kept 10 bases outside the gene matches. Germline values: CDR1 SEHNR, CDR2 FQNEAQ (reference sequence). The CDR3 DNA follows: TGTGCCAGCAGCTCCTCACAGGGGGCATGGGTAGATACGCAGTATTTT. Its protein product is CASSSSQGAWVDTQYF.

The chain has TRBV3-1 and TRBJ1-2; D gene uncertain. The CDR3 extends over 12 amino acids. The V end lost 0 bases, the J end lost 10 bases, and 9 bases lay between the germline ends. Germline V gene sequence: CDR1 LGHDT, CDR2 YNNKEL (reference sequence). CDR3 in amino acids: CASSQDHGNYTF. In DNA form, the CDR3 reads TGTGCCAGCAGCCAAGATCATGGGAACTACACCTTC. The variable domain in full, with the rest retrieved from reference TRBV3-1 and TRBJ1-2, is DTAVSQTPKYLVTQMGNDKSIKCEQNLGHDTMYWYKQDSKKFLKIMFSYNNKELIINETVPNRFSPKSPDKAHLNLHINSLELGDSAVYFCASSQDHGNYTFGSGTRLTVV.

This clonotype appeared a single time. The chain is built from TRBV3-1 and TRBJ1-5; D not resolved. CDR1 and CDR2 from the germline V gene are LGHDT and YNNKEL (reference sequence). The CDR3 sequence is 14 residues long. Between the trimmed V and J ends, which lost 0 bases and 2 bases, there was a span of 5 bases. Written as DNA, the CDR3 is TGTGCCAGCAGCCAAGAGTGGGGCAATCAGCCCCAGCATTTT. It translates to CASSQEWGNQPQHF.

The chain uses TRBV4-3 and TRBJ2-1; D perhaps matches TRBD1 (5 bases). Trimming removed 0 bases at V and 8 bases at J, with 14 bases between. This CDR3 region has 15 residues. Germline V gene sequence: CDR1 LGHNA, CDR2 YSLEER. As DNA, the CDR3 is TGCGCCAGCAGCCAAGAACCCGACAGTACATATGAGCAGTTCTTC. Its protein is CASSQEPDSTYEQFF.

J is TRBJ1-6 and V is TRBV19; 7 nucleotides match TRBD1. This CDR3 has 13 amino acids. V was clipped by 6 bases and J by 8 bases; unmatched bases: 4. Germline lookup yields CDR1 LNHDA and CDR2 SQIVND (reference sequence). The CDR3 is CASSGTADSPLHF. In DNA, the CDR3 is TGTGCCAGTAGCGGGACAGCGGATTCACCCCTCCACTTT. The full variable domain, in which reference TRBV19 and TRBJ1-6 provide the parts outside the CDR3, is DGGITQSPKYLFRKEGQNVTLSCEQNLNHDAMYWYRQDPGQGLRLIYYSQIVNDFQKGDIAEGYSVSREKKESFPLTVTSAQKNPTAFYLCASSGTADSPLHFGNGTRLTVT.